The clone carrying this T cell receptor (beta chain) has just a few counts. It was RNA transcripts that yielded the amplified TCR beta CDR3 regions. First-round RT-PCR of the TCR CDR3 relied on the HTBI primer set. TCRdb itself ran the multiplex PCR reads through MiXCR, one entry per CDR3 protein. The repertoire holds 540,000 or so distinct CDR3 sequences, with just over 45% as singletons. The V end lost 1 base, the J end lost 3 bases, and 9 bases lay between the germline ends. There are 13 residues in the CDR3. Germline-derived CDR1 and CDR2 are DFQATT and SNEGSKA (reference sequence). This record comes from a study of T cells in Graves' hyperthyroidism and ophthalmopathy.

Sample: peripheral blood or thyroid tissue (not recorded which). The TCR was taken from an adult woman with Graves' disease, either hyperthyroidism or ophthalmopathy (not recorded which). The chain links TRBV20-1 to TRBJ2-5; TRBD1 is a possible D gene (5 bases). The CDR3 bases are TGCAGTGCTAGAGTAGGGGTGAAAGAGACCCAGTACTTC. It specifies CSARVGVKETQYF.